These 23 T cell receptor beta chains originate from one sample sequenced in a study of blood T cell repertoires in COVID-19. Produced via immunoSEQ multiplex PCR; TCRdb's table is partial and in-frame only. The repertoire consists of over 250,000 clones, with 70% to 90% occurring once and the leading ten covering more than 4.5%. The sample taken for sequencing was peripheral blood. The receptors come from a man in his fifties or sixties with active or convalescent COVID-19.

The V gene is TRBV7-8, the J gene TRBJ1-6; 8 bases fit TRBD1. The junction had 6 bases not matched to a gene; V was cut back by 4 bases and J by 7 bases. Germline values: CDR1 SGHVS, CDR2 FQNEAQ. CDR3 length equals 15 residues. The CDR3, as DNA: TGTGCCAGCAGCTCCGGACAGGGTTACAATTCACCCCTCCACTTT. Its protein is CASSSGQGYNSPLHF.

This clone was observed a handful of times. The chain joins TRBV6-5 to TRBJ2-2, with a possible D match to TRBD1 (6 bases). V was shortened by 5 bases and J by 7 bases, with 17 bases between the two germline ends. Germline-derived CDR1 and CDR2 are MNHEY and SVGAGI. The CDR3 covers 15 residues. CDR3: CASSREGTLYGELFF. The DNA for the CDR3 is TGTGCCAGCAGTCGAGAGGGGACACTTTACGGGGAGCTGTTTTTT.

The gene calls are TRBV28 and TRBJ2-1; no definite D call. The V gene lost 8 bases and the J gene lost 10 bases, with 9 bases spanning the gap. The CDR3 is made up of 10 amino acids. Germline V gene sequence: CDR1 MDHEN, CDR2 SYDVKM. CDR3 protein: CASSSREQFF. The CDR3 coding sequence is TGTGCCAGCTCATCGAGAGAGCAGTTCTTC.

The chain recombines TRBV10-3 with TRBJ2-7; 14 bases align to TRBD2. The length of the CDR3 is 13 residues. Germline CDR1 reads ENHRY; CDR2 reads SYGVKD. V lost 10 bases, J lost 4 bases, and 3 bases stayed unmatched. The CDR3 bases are TGTGCCAGTGGACTAGCGGGAGGATACGAGCAGTACTTC. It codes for CASGLAGGYEQYF.

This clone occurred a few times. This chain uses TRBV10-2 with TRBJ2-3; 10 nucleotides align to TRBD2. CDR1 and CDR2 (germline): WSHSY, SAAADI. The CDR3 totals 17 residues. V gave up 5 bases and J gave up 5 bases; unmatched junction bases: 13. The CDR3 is CASSRSGRAFPQDTQYF. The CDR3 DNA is TGCGCCAGCAGTAGAAGCGGGAGGGCCTTCCCCCAAGATACGCAGTATTTT.

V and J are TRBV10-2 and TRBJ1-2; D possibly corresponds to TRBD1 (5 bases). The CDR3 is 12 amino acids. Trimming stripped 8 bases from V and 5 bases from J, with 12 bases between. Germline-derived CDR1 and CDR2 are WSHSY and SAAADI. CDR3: CASHPPGYGYTF. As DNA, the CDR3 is TGCGCCAGCCACCCCCCAGGGTATGGCTACACCTTC.

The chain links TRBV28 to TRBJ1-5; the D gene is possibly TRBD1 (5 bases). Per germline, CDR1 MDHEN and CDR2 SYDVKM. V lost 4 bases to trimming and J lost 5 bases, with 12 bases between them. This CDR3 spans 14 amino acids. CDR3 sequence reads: CASSSLSGDQPQHF. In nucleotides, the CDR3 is TGTGCCAGCAGTTCCCTGTCGGGGGATCAGCCCCAGCATTTT.

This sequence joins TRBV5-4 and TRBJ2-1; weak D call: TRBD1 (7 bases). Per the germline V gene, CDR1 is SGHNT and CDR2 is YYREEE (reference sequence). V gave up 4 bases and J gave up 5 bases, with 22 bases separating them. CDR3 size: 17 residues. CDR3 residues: CASSLGGGRGSNNEQFF. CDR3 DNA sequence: TGTGCCAGCAGCCTCGGGGGTGGCAGGGGGTCCAACAATGAGCAGTTCTTC.

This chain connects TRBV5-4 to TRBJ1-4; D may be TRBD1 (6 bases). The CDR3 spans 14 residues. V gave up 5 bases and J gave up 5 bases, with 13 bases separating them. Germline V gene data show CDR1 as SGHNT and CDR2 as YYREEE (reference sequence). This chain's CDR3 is CASSPGQMNEKLFF. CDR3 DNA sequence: TGTGCCAGCAGTCCTGGACAGATGAATGAAAAACTGTTTTTT.

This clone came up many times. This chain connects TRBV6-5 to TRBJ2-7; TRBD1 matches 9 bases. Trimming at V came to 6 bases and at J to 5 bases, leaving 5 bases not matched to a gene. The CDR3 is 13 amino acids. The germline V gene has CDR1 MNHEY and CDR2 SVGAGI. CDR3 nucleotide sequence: TGTGCCAGCAGCCGGACAGGGGTCAACGAGCAGTACTTC. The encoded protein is CASSRTGVNEQYF.

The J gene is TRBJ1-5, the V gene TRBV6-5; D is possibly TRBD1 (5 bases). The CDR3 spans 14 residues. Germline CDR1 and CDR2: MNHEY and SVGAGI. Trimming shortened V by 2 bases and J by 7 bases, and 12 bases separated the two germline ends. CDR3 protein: CASSYGAGKQPQHF. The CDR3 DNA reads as TGTGCCAGCAGTTACGGGGCGGGAAAGCAGCCCCAGCATTTT.

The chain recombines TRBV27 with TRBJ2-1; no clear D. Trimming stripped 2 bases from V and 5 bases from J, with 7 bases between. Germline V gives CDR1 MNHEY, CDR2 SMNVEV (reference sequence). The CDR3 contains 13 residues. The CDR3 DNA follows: TGTGCCAGCAGTTTACGGTTGAACAATGAGCAGTTCTTC. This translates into CASSLRLNNEQFF.

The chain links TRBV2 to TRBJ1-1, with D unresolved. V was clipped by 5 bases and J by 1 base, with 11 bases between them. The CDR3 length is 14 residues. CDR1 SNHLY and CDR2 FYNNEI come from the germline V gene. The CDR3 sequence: CASSRHLENTEAFF. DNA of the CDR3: TGTGCCAGCAGTAGACACTTGGAGAACACTGAAGCTTTCTTT.

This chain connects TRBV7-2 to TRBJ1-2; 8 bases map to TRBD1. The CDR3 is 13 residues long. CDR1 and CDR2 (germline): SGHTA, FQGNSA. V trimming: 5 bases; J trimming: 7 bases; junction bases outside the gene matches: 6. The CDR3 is CASSLDRAGGYTF. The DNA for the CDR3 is TGTGCCAGCAGCCTGGACAGGGCGGGTGGCTACACCTTC.

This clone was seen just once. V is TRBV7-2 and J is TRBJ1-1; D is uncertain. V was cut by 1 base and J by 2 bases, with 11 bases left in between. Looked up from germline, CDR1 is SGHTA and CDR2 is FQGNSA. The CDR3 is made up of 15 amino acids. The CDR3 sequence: CASSLVPQENTEAFF. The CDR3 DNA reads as TGTGCCAGCAGCTTAGTTCCCCAGGAAAACACTGAAGCTTTCTTT.

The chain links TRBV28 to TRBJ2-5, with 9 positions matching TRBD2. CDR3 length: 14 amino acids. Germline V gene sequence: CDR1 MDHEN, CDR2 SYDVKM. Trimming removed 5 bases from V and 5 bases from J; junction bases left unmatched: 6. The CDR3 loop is CASSISGSYETQYF. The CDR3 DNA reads TGTGCCAGCAGTATTAGCGGGAGTTACGAGACCCAGTACTTC.

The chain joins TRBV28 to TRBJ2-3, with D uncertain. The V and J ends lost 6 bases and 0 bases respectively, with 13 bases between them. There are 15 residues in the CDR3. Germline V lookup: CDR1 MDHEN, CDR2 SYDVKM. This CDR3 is CASSLRFYSTDTQYF. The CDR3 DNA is TGTGCCAGCAGCCTCCGGTTCTACAGCACAGATACGCAGTATTTT.

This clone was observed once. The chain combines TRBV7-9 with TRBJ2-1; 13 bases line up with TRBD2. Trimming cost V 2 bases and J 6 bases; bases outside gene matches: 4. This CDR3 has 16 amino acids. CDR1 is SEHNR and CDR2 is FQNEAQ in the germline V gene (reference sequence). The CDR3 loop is CASSLITSGRVNEQFF. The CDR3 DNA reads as TGTGCCAGCAGCTTAATCACTAGCGGGAGGGTCAATGAGCAGTTCTTC.

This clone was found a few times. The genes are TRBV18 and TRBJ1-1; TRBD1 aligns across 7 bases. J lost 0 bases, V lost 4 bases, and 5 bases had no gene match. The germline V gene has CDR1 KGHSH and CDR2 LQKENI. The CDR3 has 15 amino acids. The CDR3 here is CASSQGAQMNTEAFF. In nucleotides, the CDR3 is TGTGCCAGCTCACAGGGGGCCCAGATGAACACTGAAGCTTTCTTT.

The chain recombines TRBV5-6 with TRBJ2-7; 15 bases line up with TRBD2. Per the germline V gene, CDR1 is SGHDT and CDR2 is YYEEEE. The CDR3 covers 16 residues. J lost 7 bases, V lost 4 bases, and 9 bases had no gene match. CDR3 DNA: TGTGCCAGCAGCAGGCTGGGACTAGCGGGAGGATGGGAGCAGTACTTC. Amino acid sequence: CASSRLGLAGGWEQYF. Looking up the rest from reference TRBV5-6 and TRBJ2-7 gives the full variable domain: DAGVTQSPTHLIKTRGQQVTLRCSPKSGHDTVSWYQQALGQGPQFIFQYYEEEERQRGNFPDRFSGHQFPNYSSELNVNALLLGDSALYLCASSRLGLAGGWEQYFGPGTRLTVT.

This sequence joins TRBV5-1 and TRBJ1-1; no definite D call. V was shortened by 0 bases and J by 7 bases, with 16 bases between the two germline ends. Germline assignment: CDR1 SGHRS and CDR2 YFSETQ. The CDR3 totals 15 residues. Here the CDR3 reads CASSLDSAGYNEAFF. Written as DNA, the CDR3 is TGCGCCAGCAGCTTGGATTCCGCAGGCTACAATGAAGCTTTCTTT.

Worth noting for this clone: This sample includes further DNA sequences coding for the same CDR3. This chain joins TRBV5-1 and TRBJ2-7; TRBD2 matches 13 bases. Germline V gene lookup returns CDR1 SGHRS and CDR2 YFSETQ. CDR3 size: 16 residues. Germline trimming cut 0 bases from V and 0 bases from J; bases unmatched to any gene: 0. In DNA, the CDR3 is TGCGCCAGCAGCTTGGGGACTAGCGGGAGCTCCTACGAGCAGTACTTC. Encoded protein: CASSLGTSGSSYEQYF.

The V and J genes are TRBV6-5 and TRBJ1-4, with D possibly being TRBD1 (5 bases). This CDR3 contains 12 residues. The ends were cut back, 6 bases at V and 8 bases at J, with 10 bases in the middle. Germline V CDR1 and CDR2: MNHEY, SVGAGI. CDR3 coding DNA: TGTGCCAGCAGAGATGGGGGGGAAAAACTGTTTTTT. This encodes CASRDGGEKLFF.